What follows are 5 T cell receptor beta chains derived from one specimen sequenced in a study of OX40 agonist ivuxolimab in advanced cancers. Library creation used the immunoSEQ multiplex PCR assay. Imported from immuneACCESS, the table was reduced by TCRdb to in-frame sequences with V and J called. These copies leave out some clones; in studies compared against another copy, an unresolved V gene accounts for under half, and the cause of the remainder is not known. The sample profile shows fewer than 95,000 clones; under 85% of them were found once. Approximately 0.44% of the sample belongs to the ten largest clones. The material was CD4+ or CD8+ T cells sorted from blood, obtained in a trial of the OX40 agonist ivuxolimab. These receptors all stem from an adult with an advanced solid tumor such as melanoma, head and neck, liver or kidney cancer.

This chain connects TRBV6-1 to TRBJ2-3, with D possibly being TRBD1 (6 bases). V lost 2 bases and J 6 bases, leaving 12 bases between the germline ends. CDR3 length: 14 amino acids. Germline V CDR1 and CDR2: MNHNS, SASEGT. CDR3 sequence: CASSEYGGEDTQYF. CDR3 sequence (DNA): TGTGCCAGCAGTGAATATGGGGGCGAGGATACGCAGTATTTT.

The chain recombines TRBV5-5 with TRBJ2-1, with 13 bases fitting TRBD2. The V segment lost 4 bases and the J segment 6 bases; nucleotides outside the gene matches: 4. CDR1 is SGHKS and CDR2 is YYEKEE in the germline V gene (reference sequence). The CDR3 extends over 15 amino acids. CDR3 in amino acids: CASSPLAGGLNEQFF. CDR3 DNA: TGTGCCAGCAGCCCACTAGCGGGAGGGCTCAATGAGCAGTTCTTC.

This clone was recorded only once. The rearrangement links TRBV2 to TRBJ2-7, with TRBD1 identical over 10 bases. The V and J ends lost 6 bases and 2 bases, in that order; junction bases with no gene match: 1. The CDR3 has 13 amino acids. Germline CDR1 SNHLY, CDR2 FYNNEI. The CDR3 is CASRTGGTYEQYV. The CDR3 nucleotides read TGTGCCAGCAGGACAGGGGGCACCTACGAGCAGTACGTC.

The chain uses TRBV5-8 and TRBJ1-2, with TRBD1 as a possible D gene (6 bases). Trimming took off 3 bases at V and 0 bases at J, with 18 bases between the two ends. The CDR3 covers 17 residues. Germline V gene sequence: CDR1 SGHTS, CDR2 YDEGEE. The CDR3 coding sequence is TGTGCCAGCAGCTCCCCGTGGCAGGGGCGGACTAACTATGGCTACACCTTC. Its protein product is CASSSPWQGRTNYGYTF.

This rearrangement joins TRBV6-5 to TRBJ1-2; 9 positions agree with TRBD1. The V gene's germline CDR1 is MNHEY and CDR2 SVGAGI. The ends lost 6 bases at V and 7 bases at J; junction bases unmatched: 6. This CDR3 has 13 amino acids. CDR3 in amino acids: CASRPGQGSGYTF. CDR3 nucleotides: TGTGCCAGCAGACCCGGACAGGGGAGTGGCTACACCTTC.